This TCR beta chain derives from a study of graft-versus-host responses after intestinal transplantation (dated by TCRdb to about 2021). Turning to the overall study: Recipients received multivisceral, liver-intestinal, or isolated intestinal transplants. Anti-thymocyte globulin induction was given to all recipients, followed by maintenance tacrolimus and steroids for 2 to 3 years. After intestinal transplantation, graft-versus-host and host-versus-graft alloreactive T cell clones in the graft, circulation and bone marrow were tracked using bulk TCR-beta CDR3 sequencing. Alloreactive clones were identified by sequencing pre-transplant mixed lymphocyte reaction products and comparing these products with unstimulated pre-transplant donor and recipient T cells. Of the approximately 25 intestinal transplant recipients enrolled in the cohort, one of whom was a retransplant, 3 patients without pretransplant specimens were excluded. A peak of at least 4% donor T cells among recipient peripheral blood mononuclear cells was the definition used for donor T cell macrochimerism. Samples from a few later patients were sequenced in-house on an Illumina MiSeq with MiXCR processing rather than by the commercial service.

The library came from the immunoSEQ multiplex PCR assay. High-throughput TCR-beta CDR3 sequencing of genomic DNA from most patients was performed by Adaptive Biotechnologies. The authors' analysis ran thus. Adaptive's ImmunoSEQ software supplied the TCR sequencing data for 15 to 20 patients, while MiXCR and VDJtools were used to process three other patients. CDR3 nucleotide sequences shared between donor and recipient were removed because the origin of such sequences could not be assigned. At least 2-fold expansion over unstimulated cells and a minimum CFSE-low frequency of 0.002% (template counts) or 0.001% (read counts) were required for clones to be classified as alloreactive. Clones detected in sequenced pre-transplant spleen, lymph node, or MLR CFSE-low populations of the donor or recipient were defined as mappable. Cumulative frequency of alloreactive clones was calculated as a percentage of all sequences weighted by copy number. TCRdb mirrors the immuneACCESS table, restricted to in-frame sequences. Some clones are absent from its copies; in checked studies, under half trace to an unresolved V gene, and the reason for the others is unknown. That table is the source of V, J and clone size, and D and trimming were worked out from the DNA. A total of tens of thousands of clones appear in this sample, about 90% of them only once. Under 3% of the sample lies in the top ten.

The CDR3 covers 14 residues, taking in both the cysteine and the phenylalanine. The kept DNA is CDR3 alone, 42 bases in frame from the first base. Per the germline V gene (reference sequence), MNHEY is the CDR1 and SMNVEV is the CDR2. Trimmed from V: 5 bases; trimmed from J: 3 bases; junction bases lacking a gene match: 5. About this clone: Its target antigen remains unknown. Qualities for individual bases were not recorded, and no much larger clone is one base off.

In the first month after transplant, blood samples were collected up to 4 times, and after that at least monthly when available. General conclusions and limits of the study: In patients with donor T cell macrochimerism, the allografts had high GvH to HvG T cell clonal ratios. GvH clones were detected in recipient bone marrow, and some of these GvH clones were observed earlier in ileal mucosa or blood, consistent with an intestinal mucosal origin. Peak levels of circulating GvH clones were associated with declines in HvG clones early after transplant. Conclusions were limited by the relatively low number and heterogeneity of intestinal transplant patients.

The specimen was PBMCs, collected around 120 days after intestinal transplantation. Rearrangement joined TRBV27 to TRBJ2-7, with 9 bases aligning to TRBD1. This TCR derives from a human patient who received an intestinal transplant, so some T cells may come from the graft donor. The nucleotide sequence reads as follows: TGTGCCAGCAGTCCGAGACAGGGGGTCTACGAGCAGTACTTC. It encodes CASSPRQGVYEQYF.